The 23 T cell receptor beta chains below all came from one sample that was sequenced in a study of T cells after yellow fever vaccination. TCRdb independently ran MiXCR on the 5' RACE reads; one entry per CDR3 protein. The sample yields 600,000 to 750,000 distinct CDR3 sequences, around 12% seen once. Specimen: PBMCs, collected on the day of the yellow fever booster vaccination. The receptors come from a man aged 25 to 40 who received the YFV17D yellow fever vaccine.

The V gene is TRBV20-1, the J gene TRBJ2-3; unclear D gene. Looked up from germline, CDR1 is DFQATT and CDR2 is SNEGSKA (reference sequence). V dropped 7 bases and J dropped 4 bases, with 12 bases sitting between them. The CDR3 sequence is 12 residues long. The CDR3 sequence: CSVAPRSDTQYF. The DNA of the CDR3 is TGCAGTGTTGCGCCCCGATCAGATACGCAGTATTTT.

This rearrangement joins TRBV5-4 to TRBJ2-3; D remains ambiguous. Deletions cut 4 bases from V and 8 bases from J, with 11 bases between. This CDR3 has 12 residues. CDR1 is SGHNT and CDR2 is YYREEE in the germline V gene (reference sequence). DNA for the CDR3: TGTGCCAGCAGCCAAGGCGCCATTACGCAGTATTTT. Encoded protein: CASSQGAITQYF.

A single count supports this clonotype. The chain uses TRBV7-6 and TRBJ2-1; 13 nucleotides align to TRBD2. The V and J ends lost 5 bases and 9 bases, in that order; junction bases with no gene match: 7. CDR1 is SGHVS and CDR2 is FNYEAQ in the germline V gene. The CDR3 loop spans 15 amino acids. The CDR3 DNA follows: TGTGCCAGCAGCCCGGGACTAGCGGGGTTCTCTGAGCAGTTCTTC. Protein: CASSPGLAGFSEQFF. Full variable domain (missing parts from reference TRBV7-6 and TRBJ2-1): GAGVSQSPRYKVTKRGQDVALRCDPISGHVSLYWYRQALGQGPEFLTYFNYEAQQDKSGLPNDRFSAERPEGSISTLTIQRTEQRDSAMYRCASSPGLAGFSEQFFGPGTRLTVL.

Here the CDR3 reads CASTPPGHPYNEQFF. As DNA, the CDR3 is TGTGCCAGCACCCCTCCGGGACACCCTTACAATGAGCAGTTCTTC. The chain couples TRBV7-9 to TRBJ2-1, with a possible D match to TRBD1 (6 bases). The CDR3 contains 15 residues. V shed 7 bases and J shed 4 bases, with 17 bases lying between them. In germline, CDR1 is SEHNR, CDR2 FQNEAQ (reference sequence).

V usage is TRBV12-3 or TRBV12-4 and J usage is TRBJ2-2; the D gene is possibly TRBD1 (6 bases). This CDR3 comprises 17 residues. Trimming cost V 6 bases and J 1 base, with 18 bases left between them. The CDR3 bases are TGTGCCAGCAGCCATGGCATCAGGGGATGGAACACCGGGGAGCTGTTTTTT. Its protein product is CASSHGIRGWNTGELFF.

This clonotype was counted only a few times. The J gene is TRBJ2-5, the V gene TRBV7-8; D is possibly TRBD2 (5 bases). V was pared by 3 bases and J by 4 bases, with 15 bases between. The CDR3 sequence is 15 residues long. In germline, CDR1 is SGHVS, CDR2 FQNEAQ. The CDR3 spells CASSLSRVGRETQYF. As DNA, the CDR3 is TGTGCCAGCAGCTTGAGTAGGGTGGGGAGAGAGACCCAGTACTTC.

The J gene is TRBJ2-5, the V gene TRBV10-3, with 9 bases lining up with TRBD1. CDR1 ENHRY and CDR2 SYGVKD come from the germline V gene. This CDR3 has 13 amino acids. V was clipped by 4 bases and J by 5 bases; unmatched bases: 2. CDR3 protein: CAISAGTGETQYF. CDR3 nucleotide sequence: TGTGCCATCAGTGCCGGGACAGGGGAGACCCAGTACTTC.

This clonotype was picked up a small number of times. The chain uses TRBV20-1 and TRBJ1-5, with D tentatively TRBD1 (5 bases). CDR1 is DFQATT, CDR2 SNEGSKA, per germline (reference sequence). The CDR3 has 15 amino acids. V lost 5 bases, J lost 0 bases, and 14 bases lay in between. CDR3: CSAETQDYSNQPQHF. CDR3 nucleotides: TGCAGTGCTGAAACACAGGATTATAGCAATCAGCCCCAGCATTTT.

The CDR3 sequence is CAICLYRFSTSDKNYEQYF. The CDR3 region has the DNA TGTGCCATCTGTTTATATCGGTTTAGTACCTCGGACAAGAACTACGAGCAGTACTTC. The chain carries TRBV3-1 and TRBJ2-7; D might be TRBD1 (5 bases). The CDR3 has 19 amino acids. Germline CDR1 is LGHDT and CDR2 is YNNKEL (reference sequence). V gave up 10 bases and J gave up 3 bases, with 34 bases separating them.

V usage is TRBV20-1 and J usage is TRBJ2-7, with 8 bases aligning to TRBD2. This CDR3 has 14 amino acids. Germline CDR1 reads DFQATT; CDR2 reads SNEGSKA (reference sequence). Trimming took 4 bases from V and 1 from J; bases not matched to a gene: 6. CDR3 sequence: CSAKTSGYSYEQYF. CDR3 coding DNA: TGCAGTGCTAAAACTAGCGGTTATTCCTACGAGCAGTACTTC.

The CDR3 bases are TGCGCCAGCAGCCAAGCGCTTTTTGAGGAGCAGTTCTTC. Residues: CASSQALFEEQFF. The V gene is TRBV4-1, the J gene TRBJ2-1; no definite D call. Germline V lookup: CDR1 MGHRA, CDR2 YSYEKL. The V gene lost 1 base and the J gene lost 10 bases, with 11 bases spanning the gap. The CDR3 is 13 residues long.

The chain is built from TRBV5-1 and TRBJ2-7, with 11 bases that match TRBD2. CDR1 and CDR2 (germline): SGHRS, YFSETQ. Trimming cost V 0 bases and J 5 bases; bases outside gene matches: 7. The CDR3 totals 16 residues. In nucleotides, the CDR3 is TGCGCCAGCAGCTTGGCACTAGCGGGAGTTCTCGACGAGCAGTACTTC. It is translated as CASSLALAGVLDEQYF.

J is TRBJ2-7 and V is TRBV5-1; 8 nucleotides align to TRBD1. Germline V lookup: CDR1 SGHRS, CDR2 YFSETQ. With V trimmed by 2 bases and J by 3 bases, 4 bases remained unmatched. The CDR3 is 14 amino acids. CDR3 bases: TGCGCCAGCAGCTTTCAGGGGGCGGACTACGAGCAGTACTTC. Protein sequence: CASSFQGADYEQYF.

The rearrangement links TRBV6-5 to TRBJ1-2, with a possible D match to TRBD1 (6 bases). Trimming stripped 6 bases from V and 4 bases from J, with 9 bases between. The CDR3 is made up of 12 amino acids. The germline V gene has CDR1 MNHEY and CDR2 SVGAGI. The CDR3 reads CASRQGIYGYTF. The CDR3 DNA reads TGTGCCAGCAGACAGGGAATCTATGGCTACACCTTC.

The rearrangement links TRBV11-2 to TRBJ2-7, with D possibly being TRBD1 (5 bases). V was trimmed by 6 bases and J by 3 bases, leaving 18 bases between them. The CDR3 runs 15 residues. Germline CDR1 SGHAT, CDR2 FQNNGV. The CDR3 loop is CASRIAQGYFYEQYF. CDR3 bases: TGTGCCAGCAGAATAGCCCAGGGTTACTTCTACGAGCAGTACTTC.

The rearrangement joins TRBV20-1 to TRBJ2-1; D tentatively fits TRBD1 or TRBD2 (5 bases each). V was shortened by 0 bases and J by 7 bases, with 7 bases between the two germline ends. The CDR3 is made up of 12 amino acids. The germline V gene has CDR1 DFQATT and CDR2 SNEGSKA (reference sequence). The CDR3 bases are TGCAGTGCTAGAGAGGGACGAAATGAGCAGTTCTTC. Translated, it gives CSAREGRNEQFF.

This clonotype appeared a few times. The junction and the germline gene differ at one end; a read error may be behind it. The gene calls are TRBV7-9 and TRBJ1-2, with D unclear. Germline CDR1 reads SEHNR; CDR2 reads FQNEAQ (reference sequence). The CDR3 is made up of 12 amino acids. In DNA, the CDR3 is TGTGCCAGCAGTTTAGACCTTACCGACTACACCTTC. Translated: CASSLDLTDYTF.

The rearrangement uses TRBV5-1 and TRBJ2-3; 7 bases align to TRBD2. Germline V gives CDR1 SGHRS, CDR2 YFSETQ. With 5 bases clipped from V and 1 base from J, the junction kept 7 bases outside the gene matches. This CDR3 spans 15 amino acids. The CDR3 nucleotides are TGCGCCAGCAGTTGGAGCGGGATTCGCACAGATACGCAGTATTTT. Translation gives CASSWSGIRTDTQYF.

This clonotype was counted a few times. V is TRBV1 and J is TRBJ1-5; TRBD1, the table's D call, lacks a check against the DNA. TRBV1 is given as a pseudogene. This CDR3 contains 15 residues. The CDR3 DNA follows: TGCACCAGCAGCCTGCCAGACAGGAAGAATCAGCCCCAGCATTTT. Protein: CTSSLPDRKNQPQHF.

The V gene is TRBV20-1, the J gene TRBJ2-1; no clear D. The CDR3 loop spans 16 amino acids. The germline V and J ends were trimmed by 0 bases and 4 bases, with 16 bases remaining between them. Per the germline V gene, CDR1 is DFQATT and CDR2 is SNEGSKA (reference sequence). The CDR3 nucleotides read TGCAGTGCTAGAGATCCGGGTCTCAAGATATACAATGAGCAGTTCTTC. It is translated as CSARDPGLKIYNEQFF.

The gene calls are TRBV20-1 and TRBJ2-7; TRBD2 aligns across 10 bases. The V segment lost 5 bases and the J segment 6 bases; nucleotides outside the gene matches: 4. Germline V gives CDR1 DFQATT, CDR2 SNEGSKA (reference sequence). This CDR3 contains 12 residues. In DNA, the CDR3 is TGCAGTGCTGCTAGCGGGAGTGGCGAGCAGTACTTC. Protein: CSAASGSGEQYF.

The J gene is TRBJ2-1, the V gene TRBV18; the match to TRBD2 covers 11 bases. From germline, CDR1 is KGHSH and CDR2 LQKENI. CDR3 length equals 15 residues. V lost 2 bases to trimming and J lost 12 bases; unmatched junction nucleotides: 9. In DNA, the CDR3 is TGTGCCAGCTCACCAAGCCTAGCGGGGGGCCTGGGGCAGTTCTTC. Its protein is CASSPSLAGGLGQFF.

This clonotype showed up many times. CDR3 amino acids: CASSLSPGQGFYNEQFF. In DNA form, the CDR3 reads TGTGCCAGCAGCTTATCACCGGGACAGGGGTTTTACAATGAGCAGTTCTTC. This rearrangement joins TRBV7-6 to TRBJ2-1; TRBD1 agrees at 10 bases. The CDR3 sequence is 17 residues long. Germline CDR1 and CDR2: SGHVS and FNYEAQ. Unmatched junction bases numbered 8, after V lost 2 bases and J lost 4 bases.